This T cell receptor (beta chain) was sequenced for a study of blood T cell repertoires in COVID-19 (dated by TCRdb to the early 2020s). Some background on the complete study: Collaborator samples came from the United States, Italy and Spain and covered acute and convalescent phases of COVID-19. Where HLA class I and class II types were available, the types were taken from metadata supplied by the sample provider, not from assay-based typing. The samples were drawn from the first 160 participants of the ongoing ImmuneRACE study and from some 1,300 subjects provided by 6 global collaborators. The repertoires were released in a freely available public database intended as a resource for research on the immune response to SARS-CoV-2. Subjects who had been exposed to COVID-19, were actively infected with it, or had recovered from it provided the deeply sampled blood TCRbeta repertoires that made up the dataset. The material from the prospective study consisted of cDNA or gDNA derived from T cells, B-cell-depleted T cells, or PBMCs. The sample metadata nearly always contained a de-identified subject ID, COVID-19 status, age in years and sex. The study at large found these results: How much clinical and demographic metadata was included differed by source and by participant, and the metadata was provided uncurated.

The immunoSEQ Assay, a bias-controlled multiplex PCR, was used to amplify TCRbeta CDR3 regions from genomic DNA. In the original analysis: The number of nucleated cells in each sample was estimated from the amplification of reference gene primers within the assay. To quantify the absolute abundance of each unique TCRbeta CDR3 rearrangement, sequence reads were collapsed and filtered. For each sample, productive Simpson clonality was calculated as the square root of Simpson's diversity index across productive rearrangements. TCRdb obtained this table from immuneACCESS and retained in-frame rearrangements with V and J assigned. These tables miss some clones; where compared with another copy, unresolved V genes account for less than half of the shortfall, and the remainder is unexplained. That table gives V, J and clone size, and the DNA gave D and trimming. The sample table shows about 130,000 clones, and about nine tenths are seen once. Less than 5% of the sample is in the top ten clones.

One collaborating source in Seattle enrolled patients during active infection and followed them longitudinally through the course of disease. Each collaborating institution followed its own protocols to collect whole blood in K2EDTA tubes. For TCRbeta analysis, collaborators shipped samples in one of three forms: frozen whole blood, isolated PBMCs, or DNA extracted from either of those sample types. Note on this clone: What antigen it recognizes has not been identified. No much larger clonotype is one base removed from it; base qualities were not supplied.

V lost 5 bases and J lost 0 bases, and the count of bases not matched to a germline gene is 7. CDR1 and CDR2, per the germline V gene, are SGHTA and FQGTGA. The CDR3, from cysteine to phenylalanine, totals 15 residues. Only the CDR3 region is kept as DNA, spanning 45 bases read in frame from base 1. The V and J genes are TRBV7-3 and TRBJ2-7, and 7 bases in between align with TRBD1. Sequenced input: peripheral blood. This sequence was found in a man in his fifties or sixties with COVID-19, enrolled during active disease. The CDR3 region: CASSIDRASSYEQYF. DNA sequence: TGTGCCAGCAGCATAGACAGGGCGAGCTCCTACGAGCAGTACTTC.